Following are 21 T cell receptor beta chains from one sample sequenced in a study of cytomegalovirus exposure and HLA in healthy donors. Researchers ran the PCR with 60 Vbeta and 13 Jbeta primers. Profiled with immunoSEQ multiplex PCR; TCRdb holds only in-frame clones, not every one. Among 150,000 to 200,000 clones listed, around 76% were seen once. The sample was PBMCs. These receptors all come from a woman aged 25-40 years in good health and CMV-seropositive.

A single count supports this clone. The rearrangement links TRBV7-9 to TRBJ1-2, with 9 bases identical to TRBD1. Trimming took 7 bases from V and 8 from J; bases not matched to a gene: 8. Germline CDR1 reads SEHNR; CDR2 reads FQNEAQ (reference sequence). The CDR3 is 13 amino acids. CDR3 coding DNA: TGTGCCAGCACGCAGACAGGGGGAGGAGGCTACACCTTC. Amino acids: CASTQTGGGGYTF.

The rearrangement uses TRBV2 and TRBJ2-2; a weak D match, TRBD2 (5 bases). Germline V gives CDR1 SNHLY, CDR2 FYNNEI. Deletions cut 5 bases from V and 4 bases from J, with 14 bases between. This CDR3 has 15 residues. The CDR3 here is CASSPDLARTGELFF. In DNA, the CDR3 is TGTGCCAGCAGTCCGGACTTAGCTCGCACCGGGGAGCTGTTTTTT.

This chain joins TRBV7-2 and TRBJ1-2, with 8 bases identical to TRBD1. Germline V gives CDR1 SGHTA, CDR2 FQGNSA. CDR3 length: 14 residues. V trimming: 4 bases; J trimming: 8 bases; junction bases outside the gene matches: 9. The CDR3 DNA reads TGTGCCAGCAGCTCCCGACAGGGGCTAGGGGGCTACACCTTC. Translation: CASSSRQGLGGYTF.

V and J are TRBV6-6 and TRBJ2-7; no clear D. The V end lost 5 bases, the J end lost 5 bases, and 16 bases lay between the germline ends. Per germline, CDR1 MNHNY and CDR2 SVGAGI (reference sequence). The CDR3 has 14 amino acids. The CDR3 DNA reads as TGTGCCAGCAGTCCCTGGATAGGCGGCGACGAGCAGTACTTC. Protein: CASSPWIGGDEQYF.

Here the CDR3 DNA reads TGTGCCAGCAGTTTCGCAGGGGTAAGCGTGGAGACCCAGTACTTC. Protein: CASSFAGVSVETQYF. The chain has TRBV27 and TRBJ2-5, with D possibly TRBD1 on 6 matching bases. CDR3 length: 15 amino acids. Germline V gene lookup returns CDR1 MNHEY and CDR2 SMNVEV (reference sequence). V was clipped by 3 bases and J by 5 bases, with 16 bases between them.

The CDR3 loop is CASSPRMGGDHNEQFF. For the CDR3, the DNA is TGTGCCAGCAGCCCTCGCATGGGCGGGGACCACAATGAGCAGTTCTTC. This sequence joins TRBV9 and TRBJ2-1, with D possibly TRBD2 on 6 matching bases. Germline loops: CDR1 SGDLS, CDR2 YYNGEE. The CDR3 has 16 residues. V lost 4 bases, J lost 5 bases, and 19 bases lay in between.

The chain joins TRBV6-1 to TRBJ2-1, with 8 bases lining up with TRBD1. The germline gives CDR1 MNHNS, CDR2 SASEGT. CDR3 length: 14 amino acids. V lost 2 bases to trimming and J lost 9 bases; unmatched junction nucleotides: 6. The CDR3 DNA follows: TGTGCCAGCAGTGAACAGGGGGCGCGGGGTGAGCAGTTCTTC. Translation gives CASSEQGARGEQFF.

V is TRBV18 and J is TRBJ1-1; the match to TRBD1 covers 12 bases. The trim removed 3 bases at V and 5 bases at J, leaving 7 bases unmatched. This CDR3 is 16 amino acids long. Germline assignment: CDR1 KGHSH and CDR2 LQKENI. The DNA of the CDR3 is TGTGCCAGCTCACCGGGGACAGGGGGCGCAAGGACTGAAGCTTTCTTT. This sequence encodes CASSPGTGGARTEAFF.

In its sample, this clone was seen a few times. The chain has TRBV30 and TRBJ1-6; D is uncertain. The CDR3 covers 15 residues. Germline values: CDR1 GTSNPN, CDR2 SVGIG (reference sequence). Trimming shortened V by 0 bases and J by 9 bases, and 15 bases separated the two germline ends. The CDR3 loop is CAWSVLSLRGSPLHF. The DNA for the CDR3 is TGTGCCTGGAGTGTACTAAGTTTAAGAGGTTCACCCCTCCACTTT.

This chain connects TRBV11-3 to TRBJ1-1, with a tentative D call TRBD1 (6 bases). This CDR3 has 14 residues. Trimming took off 0 bases at V and 11 bases at J, with 16 bases between the two ends. Germline V gene data show CDR1 as SGHNT and CDR2 as YENEEA. CDR3 bases: TGTGCCAGCAGCTTAGATCCGGGGGGCGCGACGGCTTTCTTT. It translates to CASSLDPGGATAFF.

The chain joins TRBV7-2 to TRBJ2-7, with 8 bases aligning to TRBD1. There are 15 residues in the CDR3. V shed 5 bases and J 3 bases; nucleotides not matched to a gene: 9. Per germline, CDR1 SGHTA and CDR2 FQGNSA. CDR3 in amino acids: CASSSRTGKVYEQYF. CDR3 bases: TGTGCCAGCAGCAGCCGGACAGGGAAAGTCTACGAGCAGTACTTC.

V gene TRBV19 combines with J gene TRBJ2-7; 9 bases match TRBD1. The CDR3 loop spans 14 amino acids. CDR1 and CDR2 (germline): LNHDA, SQIVND (reference sequence). J gave up 2 bases and V 6 bases, and 5 bases lay outside the gene matches. Written as DNA, the CDR3 is TGTGCCAGTAGGCCCGGGACAGGGCCCTACGAGCAGTACTTC. It codes for CASRPGTGPYEQYF.

J is TRBJ1-2 and V is TRBV4-1, with D perhaps TRBD1 (6 bases). Per germline, CDR1 MGHRA and CDR2 YSYEKL. V lost 0 bases to trimming and J lost 4 bases, with 12 bases between them. This CDR3 comprises 15 residues. In nucleotides, the CDR3 is TGCGCCAGCAGCCAAGATCAGGGGTGGGCCTATGGCTACACCTTC. Amino acid sequence: CASSQDQGWAYGYTF.

This chain connects TRBV5-1 to TRBJ2-1; D ambiguous. Trimming removed 1 base from V and 4 bases from J, with 6 bases in between. CDR3 length equals 13 residues. From germline, CDR1 is SGHRS and CDR2 YFSETQ. The CDR3 region has the DNA TGCGCCAGCAGCTTGACCAGTTACAATGAGCAGTTCTTC. Protein sequence: CASSLTSYNEQFF.

The chain recombines TRBV4-2 with TRBJ2-1; TRBD1 agrees at 8 bases. Germline-derived CDR1 and CDR2 are LGHNA and YNFKEQ. J was trimmed by 3 bases and V by 1 base; bases with no gene match: 8. The CDR3 covers 17 residues. CDR3 region: CASSQGFRQGSYNEQFF. As DNA, the CDR3 is TGTGCCAGCAGCCAAGGTTTTCGACAGGGGAGCTACAATGAGCAGTTCTTC.

This clone was observed once. CDR3 bases: TGCGCCAGCACCATCGGGGGACAGAGCTGGGGCTACACCTTC. Translated: CASTIGGQSWGYTF. This sequence joins TRBV5-1 and TRBJ1-2, with 7 bases aligning to TRBD1. Germline assignment: CDR1 SGHRS and CDR2 YFSETQ. After removal of 6 bases from V and 8 bases from J, the junction contained 13 bases not matched to a gene. The CDR3 has 14 amino acids. Full variable domain (missing parts from reference TRBV5-1 and TRBJ1-2): KAGVTQTPRYLIKTRGQQVTLSCSPISGHRSVSWYQQTPGQGLQFLFEYFSETQRNKGNFPGRFSGRQFSNSRSEMNVSTLELGDSALYLCASTIGGQSWGYTFGSGTRLTVV.

This chain links TRBV4-2 with TRBJ2-7; D is unresolved. This CDR3 comprises 15 residues. Trimming removed 4 bases at V and 0 bases at J, with 13 bases between. The germline gives CDR1 LGHNA, CDR2 YNFKEQ. The CDR3 region has the DNA TGTGCCAGCAGCCCCGGCTCGAGGCACTCCTACGAGCAGTACTTC. Protein product: CASSPGSRHSYEQYF.

There are a few counts of this clone. V gene TRBV28 combines with J gene TRBJ1-2; 11 bases align to TRBD1. The junction had 9 bases not matched to a gene; V was cut back by 5 bases and J by 7 bases. The germline V gene encodes CDR1 MDHEN and CDR2 SYDVKM. This CDR3 is 15 amino acids long. CDR3 in DNA: TGTGCCAGCAGTAGAAACGGACAGGGGGCGCTTGGCTACACCTTC. Its protein product is CASSRNGQGALGYTF.

The J gene is TRBJ2-1, the V gene TRBV7-9, with TRBD2 matching over 10 bases. The germline gives CDR1 SEHNR, CDR2 FQNEAQ (reference sequence). Trimming cost V 5 bases and J 5 bases; bases outside gene matches: 3. The CDR3 sequence is 14 residues long. The CDR3 bases are TGTGCCAGCAGCCTACTAGCGGGAAACAATGAGCAGTTCTTC. It translates to CASSLLAGNNEQFF.

The V call is TRBV9, the J call TRBJ1-2; 7 bases are shared with TRBD1. In germline, CDR1 is SGDLS, CDR2 YYNGEE. The CDR3 length is 17 residues. V gave up 4 bases and J gave up 3 bases; unmatched junction bases: 15. CDR3 sequence (DNA): TGTGCCAGCAGCTCTAACCCAGACAGGGTGGGGCACTATGGCTACACCTTC. Its translation is CASSSNPDRVGHYGYTF.

The V call is TRBV7-2, the J call TRBJ2-1; 10 bases agree with TRBD2. The V gene end was trimmed by 5 bases and the J gene end by 5 bases; junction bases not matched to a gene: 12. The CDR3 length is 17 residues. CDR1 is SGHTA and CDR2 is FQGNSA in the germline V gene. Here the CDR3 DNA reads TGTGCCAGCAGCCCCCTGTTTGGGCTAGCGGGGGACAATGAGCAGTTCTTC. As protein: CASSPLFGLAGDNEQFF. Drawing the rest from reference TRBV7-2 and TRBJ2-1, the complete variable domain is GAGVSQSPSNKVTEKGKDVELRCDPISGHTALYWYRQSLGQGLEFLIYFQGNSAPDKSGLPSDRFSAERTGGSVSTLTIQRTQQEDSAVYLCASSPLFGLAGDNEQFFGPGTRLTVL.